Sequencing of this T cell receptor (beta chain) was carried out in a study of shared clonotypes between healthy human individuals. Overall study context: The composition of the donors was a couple of women and a few men aged 18 to 49. Three CD4 naive, three CD4 memory, two CD8 naive and one CD8 memory plate were used per donor.

Germline V gene lookup returns CDR1 SEHNR and CDR2 FQNEAQ (reference sequence). The CDR3 extends over 14 amino acids. V was pared by 5 bases and J by 5 bases, with 8 bases of the junction left unmatched. Donors comprised healthy HIV-negative adults lacking recent acute infections or vaccinations. TCRdb keeps only in-frame clones here, not all; method: immunoSEQ multiplex PCR. Altogether approximately 1.5 million clones are present, 98% being singletons, with the ten largest covering about 0.45%. The origin of this receptor is a man aged 30 to 45 in good health. The sequenced sample was naive CD4+ T cells sorted from blood. Specified subset: CD45RA+ positively selected. V gene TRBV7-9 combines with J gene TRBJ2-5; the match to TRBD1 covers 7 bases. The CDR3 DNA follows: TGTGCCAGCAGCCTTACAGGGGCGGTCGAGACCCAGTACTTC. Protein product: CASSLTGAVETQYF.